Listed below are T cell receptor beta chains from one sample, sequenced in a study of regulatory T cells in long-lasting Graves disease. TCRdb fed the multiplex PCR reads into MiXCR, producing one record per CDR3 protein. The sample lists approximately 470,000 distinct CDR3 sequences; around 15% were seen once. In addition, the sample was reused for a study of T cells in Graves' hyperthyroidism and ophthalmopathy.

Sequencing used peripheral blood mononuclear cells (PBMCs), obtained at new diagnosis, from a patient treated with antithyroid drugs. These receptor sequences come from a man in his forties with Graves disease. Both conserved end residues are part of each CDR3. A D gene is named only where the DNA matches it firmly. The size entry is marked missing in some rows and otherwise reads once, few, many or a size class.

CDR3nt: TGTGCCAGCAGCTTGACTAGCGGAGATTACGAGCAGTACTTC; CDR3aa: CASSLTSGDYEQYF; j_gene: TRBJ2-7; d_gene: TRBD2; v_gene: TRBV7-3; abundance: many
CDR3nt: TGTGCCAGCAGTTTGGAGGGGCCTGGGAGCAATCAGCCCCAGCATTTT; CDR3aa: CASSLEGPGSNQPQHF; j_gene: TRBJ1-5; d_gene: -; v_gene: TRBV28; abundance: many
CDR3nt: TGTGCCAGTTTCTTCAGGGCGGGGAAACTGGGGGGCACAGATACGCAGTATTTT; CDR3aa: CASFFRAGKLGGTDTQYF; j_gene: TRBJ2-3; d_gene: -; v_gene: TRBV2; abundance: -
CDR3nt: TGCGCCAGCAGCTTGGAGGGCCGTAGCTCCTACGAGCAGTACTTC; CDR3aa: CASSLEGRSSYEQYF; j_gene: TRBJ2-7; d_gene: -; v_gene: TRBV5-1; abundance: many
CDR3nt: TGTGCCAGCAGTTGGGGGACGGGGGGCAATGAGCAGTTCTTC; CDR3aa: CASSWGTGGNEQFF; j_gene: TRBJ2-1; d_gene: TRBD2; v_gene: TRBV27; abundance: -
CDR3nt: TGCAGTGCCCAAAGTGATTTGGGTTACAATGAGCAGTTCTTC; CDR3aa: CSAQSDLGYNEQFF; j_gene: TRBJ2-1; d_gene: -; v_gene: TRBV20-1; abundance: -
CDR3nt: TGCGCCAGCAGCTTGGGAACTAGCGTCTCCTACAATGAGCAGTTCTTC; CDR3aa: CASSLGTSVSYNEQFF; j_gene: TRBJ2-1; d_gene: TRBD2; v_gene: TRBV5-1; abundance: few
CDR3nt: TGCAGTGCTAGAGCTACTAGCGCGTACAATGAGCAGTTCTTC; CDR3aa: CSARATSAYNEQFF; j_gene: TRBJ2-1; d_gene: TRBD2; v_gene: TRBV20-1; abundance: -
CDR3nt: TGTGCCAGCACGAGGACAACTTACTATGGCTACACCTTC; CDR3aa: CASTRTTYYGYTF; j_gene: TRBJ1-2; d_gene: -; v_gene: TRBV13; abundance: few
CDR3nt: TGTGCCGGCAGCTTAACCCCCCGGATAGCGGGAGGATGGAGCGATGAGCAGTTCTTC; CDR3aa: CAGSLTPRIAGGWSDEQFF; j_gene: TRBJ2-1; d_gene: TRBD2; v_gene: TRBV7-3; abundance: -
CDR3nt: TGTGCCAGTAGTATAGAGCTCGCGGGAAACTATGGCTACACCTTC; CDR3aa: CASSIELAGNYGYTF; j_gene: TRBJ1-2; d_gene: -; v_gene: TRBV19; abundance: -